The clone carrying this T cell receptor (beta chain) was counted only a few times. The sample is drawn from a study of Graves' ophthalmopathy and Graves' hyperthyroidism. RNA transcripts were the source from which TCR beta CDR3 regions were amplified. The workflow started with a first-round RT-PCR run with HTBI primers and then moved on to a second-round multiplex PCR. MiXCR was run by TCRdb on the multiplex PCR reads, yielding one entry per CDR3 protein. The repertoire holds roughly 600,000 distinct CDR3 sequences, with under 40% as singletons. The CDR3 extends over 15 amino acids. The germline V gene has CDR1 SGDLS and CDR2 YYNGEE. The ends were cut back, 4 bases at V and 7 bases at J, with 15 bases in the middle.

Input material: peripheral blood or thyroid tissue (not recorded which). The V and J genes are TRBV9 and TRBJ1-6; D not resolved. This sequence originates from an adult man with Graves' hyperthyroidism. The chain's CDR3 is CASSPRVGLNSPLHF. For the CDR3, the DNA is TGTGCCAGCAGCCCCCGAGTGGGTTTGAATTCACCCCTCCACTTT.